This TCR beta chain is drawn from a study of blood T cell repertoires in COVID-19. The wider study: Acute and convalescent COVID-19 samples came from the United States, Italy and Spain. Sample material is recorded as cDNA or gDNA derived from T cells, B-cell-depleted T cells, or PBMCs.

How the authors handled the data: Amplified reference gene primers provided the basis for estimating nucleated cell counts. Sequencing used immunoSEQ multiplex PCR; TCRdb keeps in-frame clones, though not all of them. V and J calls and clone size are copied from that table; D and trimming were computed from the DNA. Altogether over 200,000 clones are present, roughly 84% being singletons, with the ten largest covering about 2.1%. This clone was recorded a few times. The germline V gene encodes CDR1 ENHRY and CDR2 SYGVKD. The V end lost 6 bases, the J end lost 8 bases, and 20 bases lay between the germline ends. The CDR3 runs to 15 residues.

This sequence originates from a man between 35 and 55 years old who had recovered from COVID-19. Sequencing was carried out using peripheral blood. This chain links TRBV10-3 with TRBJ2-1, with D possibly being TRBD2 (6 bases). CDR3 sequence reads: CAISDPTRNSYEQFF. The CDR3 nucleotides read TGTGCCATCAGCGATCCGACTAGAAACAGTTATGAGCAGTTCTTC.